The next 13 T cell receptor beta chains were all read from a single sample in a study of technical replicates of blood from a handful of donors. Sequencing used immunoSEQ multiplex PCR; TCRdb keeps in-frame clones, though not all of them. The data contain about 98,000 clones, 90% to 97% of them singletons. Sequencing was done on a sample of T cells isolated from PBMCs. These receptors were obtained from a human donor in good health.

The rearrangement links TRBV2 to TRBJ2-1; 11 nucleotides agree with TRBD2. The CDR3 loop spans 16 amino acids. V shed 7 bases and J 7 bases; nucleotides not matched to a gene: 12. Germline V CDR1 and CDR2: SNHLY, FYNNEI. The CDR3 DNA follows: TGTGCCAGCACCCCGACTAGCGGGATCACAAAAAATGAGCAGTTCTTC. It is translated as CASTPTSGITKNEQFF.

The CDR3 is CASRANGELFF. The CDR3 DNA sequence: TGCGCCAGCAGGGCCAACGGGGAGCTGTTTTTT. The rearrangement links TRBV5-1 to TRBJ2-2; D is unclear. Trimming pared 5 bases from V and 7 bases from J, leaving 6 bases between. This CDR3 comprises 11 residues. The germline CDR1 and CDR2 sequences are SGHRS and YFSETQ.

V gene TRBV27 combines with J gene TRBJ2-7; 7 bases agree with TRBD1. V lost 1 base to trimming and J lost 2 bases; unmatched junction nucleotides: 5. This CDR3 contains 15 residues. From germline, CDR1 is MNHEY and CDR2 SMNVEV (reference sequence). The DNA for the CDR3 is TGTGCCAGCAGTTTATTCTCGGGACAGCCCTACGAGCAGTACTTC. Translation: CASSLFSGQPYEQYF.

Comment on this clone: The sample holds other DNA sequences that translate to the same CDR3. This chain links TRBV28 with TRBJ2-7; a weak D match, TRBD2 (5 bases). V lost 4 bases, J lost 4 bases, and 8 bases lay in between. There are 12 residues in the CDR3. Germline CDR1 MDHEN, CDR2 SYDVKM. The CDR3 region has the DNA TGTGCCAGCAGTTCTCGGGGTTACGAGCAGTACTTC. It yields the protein CASSSRGYEQYF.

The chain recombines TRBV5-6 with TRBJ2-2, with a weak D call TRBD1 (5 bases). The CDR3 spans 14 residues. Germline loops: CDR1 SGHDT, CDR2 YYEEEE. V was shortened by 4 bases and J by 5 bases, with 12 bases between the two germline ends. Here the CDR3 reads CASSTVRVTGELFF. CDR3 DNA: TGTGCCAGCAGCACAGTCAGGGTGACCGGGGAGCTGTTTTTT.

The CDR3 DNA is TGTGCCAGCAGTTTGATTCTACAGGTCGGGAATCAGCCCCAGCATTTT. Its translation is CASSLILQVGNQPQHF. The chain joins TRBV28 to TRBJ1-5, with a weak D call TRBD1 (5 bases). The V gene lost 3 bases and the J gene lost 4 bases, with 16 bases spanning the gap. CDR1 is MDHEN, CDR2 SYDVKM, per germline. The CDR3 loop spans 16 amino acids. The complete variable domain, with remaining parts taken from reference TRBV28 and TRBJ1-5, reads DVKVTQSSRYLVKRTGEKVFLECVQDMDHENMFWYRQDPGLGLRLIYFSYDVKMKEKGDIPEGYSVSREKKERFSLILESASTNQTSMYLCASSLILQVGNQPQHFGDGTRLSIL.

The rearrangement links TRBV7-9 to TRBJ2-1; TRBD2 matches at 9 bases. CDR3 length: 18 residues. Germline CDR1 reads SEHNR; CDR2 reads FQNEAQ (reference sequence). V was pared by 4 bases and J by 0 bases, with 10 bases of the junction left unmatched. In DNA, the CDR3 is TGTGCCAGCAGCTCTTCTAGCGGGGAAGTGGGCTCCTACAATGAGCAGTTCTTC. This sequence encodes CASSSSSGEVGSYNEQFF.

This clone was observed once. CDR3 in DNA: TGCGCCAGCAGCTCCCCTAGCGGGGGCTCTTTTGACAATGAGCAGTTCTTC. The encoded protein is CASSSPSGGSFDNEQFF. This rearrangement joins TRBV4-1 to TRBJ2-1, with TRBD2 matching over 10 bases. Per the germline V gene, CDR1 is MGHRA and CDR2 is YSYEKL. The trim removed 5 bases at V and 5 bases at J, leaving 12 bases unmatched. This CDR3 region has 17 residues.

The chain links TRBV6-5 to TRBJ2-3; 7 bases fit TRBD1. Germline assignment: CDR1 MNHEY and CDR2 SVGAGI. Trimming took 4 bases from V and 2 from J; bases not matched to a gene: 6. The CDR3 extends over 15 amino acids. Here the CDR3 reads CASSFRTGYTDTQYF. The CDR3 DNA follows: TGTGCCAGCAGTTTTCGGACAGGTTACACAGATACGCAGTATTTT.

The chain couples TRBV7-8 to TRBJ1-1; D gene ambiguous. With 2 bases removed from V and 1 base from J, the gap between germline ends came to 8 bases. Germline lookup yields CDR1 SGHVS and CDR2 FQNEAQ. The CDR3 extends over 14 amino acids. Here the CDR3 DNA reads TGTGCCAGCAGCTTACGGGGAGCGAACACTGAAGCTTTCTTT. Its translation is CASSLRGANTEAFF. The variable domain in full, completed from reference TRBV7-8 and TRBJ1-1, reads GAGVSQSPRYKVAKRGQDVALRCDPISGHVSLFWYQQALGQGPEFLTYFQNEAQLDKSGLPSDRFFAERPEGSVSTLKIQRTQQEDSAVYLCASSLRGANTEAFFGQGTRLTVV.

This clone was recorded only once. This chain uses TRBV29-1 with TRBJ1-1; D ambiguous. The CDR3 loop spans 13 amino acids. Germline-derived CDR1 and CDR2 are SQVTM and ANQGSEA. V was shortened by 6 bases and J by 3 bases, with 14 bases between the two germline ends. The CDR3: CSVTLDWDTEAFF. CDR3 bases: TGCAGCGTCACCCTAGACTGGGACACTGAAGCTTTCTTT.

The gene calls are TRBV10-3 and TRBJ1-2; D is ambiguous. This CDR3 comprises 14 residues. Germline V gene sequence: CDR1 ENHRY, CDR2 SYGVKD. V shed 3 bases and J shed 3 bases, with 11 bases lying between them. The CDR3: CAISDEVRDYGYTF. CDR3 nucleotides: TGTGCCATCAGTGATGAGGTTCGTGACTATGGCTACACCTTC.

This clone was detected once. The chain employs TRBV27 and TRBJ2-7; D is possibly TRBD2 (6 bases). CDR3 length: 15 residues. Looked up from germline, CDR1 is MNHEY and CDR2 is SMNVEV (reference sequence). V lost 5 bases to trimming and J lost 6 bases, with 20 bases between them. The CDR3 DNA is TGTGCCAGCAGTATGAACCCGTACGCGGGACCCGAGCAGTACTTC. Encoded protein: CASSMNPYAGPEQYF.